What follows are 9 T cell receptor beta chains derived from one specimen sequenced in a study of beta chain features in type 1 diabetes. The investigators reverse transcribed all of the isolated RNA, so they sequenced expressed TCRB transcripts. Here immunoSEQ multiplex PCR was the method, and the copy in TCRdb shows in-frame clones only, minus some. Of under 450,000 clones listed, more than 11% are singletons. Sequencing was performed on naive CD4+ T cells from blood. The source is a man aged 25 to 45 in good health.

V gene TRBV5-6 combines with J gene TRBJ2-5, with TRBD2 matching 12 bases. The ends lost 3 bases at V and 9 bases at J; junction bases unmatched: 9. From germline, CDR1 is SGHDT and CDR2 YYEEEE. The CDR3 spans 15 residues. CDR3 sequence: CASSWGLAGPGAQYF. For the CDR3, the DNA is TGTGCCAGCAGCTGGGGACTAGCGGGTCCCGGGGCCCAGTACTTC.

This clone was detected only a few times. The chain has TRBV19 and TRBJ1-1, with 7 bases matching TRBD1. This CDR3 region has 15 residues. Trimming cost V 3 bases and J 8 bases; bases outside gene matches: 12. CDR1 is LNHDA and CDR2 is SQIVND in the germline V gene (reference sequence). In DNA, the CDR3 is TGTGCCAGTAGTATCGGAAACGGCCCGGGACAGGAAGCTTTCTTT. It encodes CASSIGNGPGQEAFF.

The V call is TRBV9, the J call TRBJ2-3, with TRBD1 matching 9 bases. Germline V gene sequence: CDR1 SGDLS, CDR2 YYNGEE. The CDR3 extends over 17 amino acids. The J segment lost 2 bases and the V segment lost 3 bases, leaving 10 bases of the junction unmatched. CDR3 residues: CASSGGDRQGVTDTQYF. The DNA of the CDR3 is TGTGCCAGCAGCGGTGGGGACAGACAGGGGGTCACAGATACGCAGTATTTT.

This clone was observed a handful of times. V and J are TRBV14 and TRBJ1-6; a possible D gene is TRBD1 (6 bases). Germline CDR1 SGHDN, CDR2 FVKESK. The CDR3 has 15 amino acids. Deletions cut 2 bases from V and 4 bases from J, with 9 bases between. DNA for the CDR3: TGTGCCAGCAGCCAAAGAACAGGGTATAATTCACCCCTCCACTTT. It yields the protein CASSQRTGYNSPLHF.

This clone was observed a few times. The rearrangement joins TRBV7-2 to TRBJ2-7; no clear D. The CDR3 runs to 15 residues. V was trimmed by 4 bases and J by 1 base, leaving 14 bases between them. CDR1 is SGHTA, CDR2 FQGNSA, per germline. CDR3 in DNA: TGTGCCAGCAGCTCTACAGACGGGCAATCCTACGAGCAGTACTTC. Translated, it gives CASSSTDGQSYEQYF.

The chain recombines TRBV7-6 with TRBJ1-1; TRBD1 is a possible D gene (5 bases). The germline V gene has CDR1 SGHVS and CDR2 FNYEAQ. The CDR3 sequence is 17 residues long. With 7 bases removed from V and 0 bases from J, the gap between germline ends came to 21 bases. CDR3 nucleotides: TGTGCCAGCACCCTAGAAACGCCGGGACTCCTGAACACTGAAGCTTTCTTT. The encoded protein is CASTLETPGLLNTEAFF. Full variable domain (remainder filled in from reference TRBV7-6 and TRBJ1-1): GAGVSQSPRYKVTKRGQDVALRCDPISGHVSLYWYRQALGQGPEFLTYFNYEAQQDKSGLPNDRFSAERPEGSISTLTIQRTEQRDSAMYRCASTLETPGLLNTEAFFGQGTRLTVV.

Only a few counts were recorded for this clone. The chain employs TRBV19 and TRBJ2-2; D unclear. Germline values: CDR1 LNHDA, CDR2 SQIVND (reference sequence). Between the trimmed V and J ends, which lost 3 bases and 8 bases, there was a span of 13 bases. The CDR3 totals 14 residues. This CDR3 reads CASSMQARAGELFF. The CDR3 DNA sequence: TGTGCCAGTAGTATGCAAGCAAGGGCGGGGGAGCTGTTTTTT.

This clone showed up just a few times. This chain links TRBV9 with TRBJ2-3, with D tentatively TRBD2 (6 bases). Per germline, CDR1 SGDLS and CDR2 YYNGEE. Trimming took 2 bases from V and 1 from J, leaving 11 bases between them. This CDR3 is built from 15 residues. This chain's CDR3 is CASSVLASGTDTQYF. CDR3 in DNA: TGTGCCAGCAGCGTTCTAGCGTCGGGCACAGATACGCAGTATTTT.

This clone was seen only a few times. The chain is built from TRBV7-2 and TRBJ2-3; TRBD2 might be the D (5 bases). CDR3 length: 14 amino acids. Between the trimmed V and J ends, which lost 4 bases and 4 bases, there was a span of 12 bases. The germline V gene encodes CDR1 SGHTA and CDR2 FQGNSA. CDR3 DNA sequence: TGTGCCAGCAGCTGGGCGGGTCGAGCAGATACGCAGTATTTT. Amino acids: CASSWAGRADTQYF.